This entry is about one T cell receptor (beta chain). Antigen: not known. The data were taken from a study of cytomegalovirus exposure and HLA in healthy donors. Study-wide results and limits: The study found most TCR sequences rare, yet found some public TCRs in many donors.

Repertoires were generated with immunoSEQ multiplex PCR, while TCRdb's copy carries only in-frame clones and drops some. The sample lists approximately 100,000 clones, about 88% seen once, with roughly 2% in the top ten. Trimming at V came to 4 bases and at J to 13 bases, leaving 7 bases not matched to a gene. CDR1 is SGHVS, CDR2 FNYEAQ, per germline. The CDR3 runs 12 residues. The rearrangement links TRBV7-6 to TRBJ2-3, with TRBD1 matching over 8 bases. Material: PBMCs. The source is a woman aged 18 to 35 in good health and CMV-seropositive. The CDR3 nucleotides are TGTGCCAGCAGCTCGACAGGGGAAGTGGAGTATTTT. Translated: CASSSTGEVEYF.